This TCR beta chain was recovered during a study of blood T cell repertoires in COVID-19. This clone was found once. The CDR3 has 17 amino acids. V trimming: 6 bases; J trimming: 3 bases; junction bases outside the gene matches: 14. Per the germline V gene, CDR1 is MNHEY and CDR2 is SVGEGT. Profiling relied on immunoSEQ multiplex PCR, and the TCRdb table lists in-frame clones only, not all of them. The sample yields about 140,000 clones, 82% seen once. The rearrangement uses TRBV6-2 or TRBV6-3 and TRBJ1-2; 9 bases match TRBD1. The sequence derives from a woman aged 80 or older with acute or convalescent COVID-19. What was sequenced was peripheral blood. CDR3 amino acids: CASSRVGQGKADYGYTF. DNA for the CDR3: TGTGCCAGCAGCCGCGTGGGACAGGGAAAAGCGGACTATGGCTACACCTTC.